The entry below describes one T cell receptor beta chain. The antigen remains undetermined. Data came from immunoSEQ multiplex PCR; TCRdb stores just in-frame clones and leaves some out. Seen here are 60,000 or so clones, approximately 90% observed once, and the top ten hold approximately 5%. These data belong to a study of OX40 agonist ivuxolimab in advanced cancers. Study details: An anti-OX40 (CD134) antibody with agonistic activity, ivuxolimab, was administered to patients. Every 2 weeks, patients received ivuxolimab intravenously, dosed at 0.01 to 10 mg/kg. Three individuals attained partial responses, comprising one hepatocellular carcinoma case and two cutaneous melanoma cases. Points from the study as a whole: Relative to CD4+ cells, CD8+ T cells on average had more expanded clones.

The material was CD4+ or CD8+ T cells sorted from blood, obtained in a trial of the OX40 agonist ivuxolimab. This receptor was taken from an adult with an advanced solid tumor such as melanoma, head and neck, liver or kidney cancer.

DNA of the CDR3: TGCACCAGCAGCCAAGAACCATCCCACCACGAGCAGTACTTC. Protein: CTSSQEPSHHEQYF. V gene TRBV1 combines with J gene TRBJ2-7. TRBV1 corresponds to a pseudogene. The CDR3 has 14 residues.